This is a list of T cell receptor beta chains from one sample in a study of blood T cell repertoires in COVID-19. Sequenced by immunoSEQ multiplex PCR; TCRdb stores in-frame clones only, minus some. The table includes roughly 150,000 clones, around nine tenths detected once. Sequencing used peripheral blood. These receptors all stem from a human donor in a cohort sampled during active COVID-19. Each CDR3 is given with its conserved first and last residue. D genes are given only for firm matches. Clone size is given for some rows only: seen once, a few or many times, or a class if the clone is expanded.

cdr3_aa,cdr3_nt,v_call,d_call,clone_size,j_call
CASREGYGSPLHF,TGTGCCAGCAGGGAGGGCTATGGCTCACCCCTCCACTTT,TRBV6-5,.,.,TRBJ1-6
CASSATSDRQYF,TGTGCCAGCAGCGCGACTAGCGACCGACAGTACTTC,TRBV6-6,TRBD2,few,TRBJ2-7
CACGQGVTTSGYTF,TGTGCCTGTGGACAGGGGGTTACCACTAGTGGCTACACCTTC,TRBV30,TRBD1,.,TRBJ1-2
CAIASAGSSYNEQFF,TGTGCCATCGCATCGGCGGGTAGCTCCTACAATGAGCAGTTCTTC,TRBV2,.,.,TRBJ2-1
CATSRAGVDDEQYF,TGTGCCACCAGCAGAGCCGGGGTCGACGACGAGCAGTACTTC,TRBV15,.,.,TRBJ2-7
CASSLDRANYGYTF,TGTGCCAGCAGTCTGGACAGGGCTAACTATGGCTACACCTTC,TRBV2,TRBD1,.,TRBJ1-2
CASSVAGLSYEQYF,TGTGCCAGCAGCGTAGCAGGCCTTTCCTACGAGCAGTACTTC,TRBV9,.,.,TRBJ2-7
CASSRTSSYEQYF,TGTGCCAGCAGCCGCACGAGCTCCTACGAGCAGTACTTC,TRBV6-5,.,.,TRBJ2-7
CASSTGQGRTSGAFF,TGCGCCAGCAGCACGGGACAGGGTCGCACTAGTGGGGCTTTCTTT,TRBV5-1,TRBD1,.,TRBJ1-1
CASSPRQGEDTQYF,TGTGCCAGCAGCCCCCGACAGGGGGAAGATACGCAGTATTTT,TRBV11-3,TRBD1,.,TRBJ2-3
CASSLVRTGGQTGELFF,TGCGCCAGCAGCTTGGTTAGGACAGGGGGCCAGACCGGGGAGCTGTTTTTT,TRBV5-1,TRBD1,.,TRBJ2-2
CASSLEGAGTDTQYF,TGTGCCAGCAGCTTGGAGGGGGCCGGAACAGATACGCAGTATTTT,TRBV5-7,TRBD1,.,TRBJ2-3
CASSSQQGFQETQYF,TGTGCCAGCAGCTCCCAACAGGGCTTCCAAGAGACCCAGTACTTC,TRBV6-6,.,.,TRBJ2-5
CASSPRQGAAGYTF,TGTGCCAGCAGCCCCCGACAGGGGGCAGCTGGCTACACCTTC,TRBV7-2,TRBD1,.,TRBJ1-2
CASSQVPDTEAFF,TGTGCCAGCAGCCAAGTTCCGGACACTGAAGCTTTCTTT,TRBV3-1/TRBV3-2,.,.,TRBJ1-1
CATSNGQGHSTGELFF,TGTGCCACCAGTAACGGACAGGGGCATAGCACCGGGGAGCTGTTTTTT,TRBV24-1,TRBD1,.,TRBJ2-2
CASSNSQGRFTGELFF,TGTGCCAGTAGTAACTCACAGGGGCGTTTCACCGGGGAGCTGTTTTTT,TRBV19,TRBD1,.,TRBJ2-2
CASSLGPGQGIIAEAFF,TGTGCCAGCAGCTTAGGGCCAGGACAGGGAATTATAGCTGAAGCTTTCTTT,TRBV11-2,TRBD1,.,TRBJ1-1
CASSLSRDIPYEQYF,TGTGCCAGCTCACTTTCACGGGACATTCCCTACGAGCAGTACTTC,TRBV18,.,.,TRBJ2-7
CASSFGGDQPQHF,TGTGCCAGCAGTTTCGGCGGGGATCAGCCCCAGCATTTT,TRBV12-3/TRBV12-4,.,few,TRBJ1-5
CASSLVMNTEAFF,TGTGCCAGCAGCTTGGTTATGAACACTGAAGCTTTCTTT,TRBV5-6,.,.,TRBJ1-1
CASSSWTFQETQYF,TGTGCCAGCAGCTCTTGGACTTTCCAAGAGACCCAGTACTTC,TRBV13,.,.,TRBJ2-5
CASSRTGGLDGYTF,TGCGCCAGCAGCAGGACAGGGGGCCTCGATGGCTACACCTTC,TRBV4-1,TRBD1,.,TRBJ1-2
CASSNATGDATKQPQHF,TGTGCCAGTAGTAACGCTACAGGGGACGCTACTAAGCAGCCCCAGCATTTT,TRBV19,TRBD1,.,TRBJ1-5
CASSVGQGGRGYTF,TGTGCCAGCAGTGTGGGGCAGGGGGGACGTGGCTACACCTTC,TRBV2,TRBD1,.,TRBJ1-2
CASSSSPGQPKGYTF,TGTGCCAGCAGTTCTTCACCGGGACAGCCGAAGGGCTACACCTTC,TRBV6-5,TRBD1,.,TRBJ1-2
CASSHRGWKGGYEQYF,TGTGCCAGCAGCCACAGGGGGTGGAAAGGAGGCTACGAGCAGTACTTC,TRBV5-6,TRBD1,.,TRBJ2-7
CASSFLQGSSRTF,TGTGCCAGCAGCTTTCTACAGGGGTCATCGCGAACCTTC,TRBV7-9,TRBD1,.,TRBJ1-2
CAWRRGRDYEQYF,TGTGCCTGGAGACGCGGGAGGGACTACGAGCAGTACTTC,TRBV30,TRBD2,.,TRBJ2-7
CASSGRTGNLYNEQFF,TGTGCCAGCAGCGGACGGACAGGGAATCTCTACAATGAGCAGTTCTTC,TRBV9,TRBD1,once,TRBJ2-1
CASSGEGVYEQYF,TGTGCCAGCTCAGGGGAGGGGGTCTACGAGCAGTACTTC,TRBV18,.,once,TRBJ2-7
CASSDAGQGYNEQFF,TGTGCCAGCAGTGACGCCGGACAGGGTTACAATGAGCAGTTCTTC,TRBV6-4,TRBD1,once,TRBJ2-1
CASSKQGGNSPLHF,TGTGCCAGCAGTAAACAGGGTGGCAATTCACCCCTCCACTTT,TRBV27,.,.,TRBJ1-6
CASSGKGQDTEAFF,TGTGCCAGCAGCGGAAAGGGGCAGGACACTGAAGCTTTCTTT,TRBV6-5,.,.,TRBJ1-1
CASSVVAGDSYNEQFF,TGTGCCAGCAGCGTAGTGGCAGGGGACTCCTACAATGAGCAGTTCTTC,TRBV9,.,.,TRBJ2-1
CASSLGQFNYGYTF,TGTGCCAGCAGTTTAGGACAGTTTAACTATGGCTACACCTTC,TRBV28,.,.,TRBJ1-2
CASSQDYGSVQETQYF,TGCGCCAGCAGCCAAGATTACGGGAGCGTTCAAGAGACCCAGTACTTC,TRBV4-1,.,few,TRBJ2-5
CAWSYGLAVTGELFF,TGTGCCTGGAGTTACGGACTAGCGGTCACCGGGGAGCTGTTTTTT,TRBV30,TRBD2,.,TRBJ2-2
CASSLLAASGSPLHF,TGTGCCAGCAGTTTATTAGCCGCCTCTGGGTCACCCCTCCACTTT,TRBV28,.,.,TRBJ1-6
CASSLNRVREQYF,TGTGCCAGCAGCTTGAACAGGGTAAGGGAGCAGTACTTC,TRBV7-2,.,.,TRBJ2-7
CASSLQGPPFYEQYF,TGTGCCAGCAGTTTACAGGGTCCTCCATTCTACGAGCAGTACTTC,TRBV28,.,.,TRBJ2-7
CASVRGASGSNEQFF,TGTGCCAGTGTAAGAGGGGCTAGCGGGTCCAATGAGCAGTTCTTC,TRBV19,TRBD2,.,TRBJ2-1
CASNQRPGLAADEQFF,TGTGCCAGCAACCAAAGGCCGGGACTAGCGGCGGATGAGCAGTTCTTC,TRBV27,TRBD2,.,TRBJ2-1
CASSQIDRAGELFF,TGTGCCAGCAGCCAAATAGACAGGGCCGGGGAGCTGTTTTTT,TRBV3-1/TRBV3-2,TRBD1,.,TRBJ2-2
CSVEDRDTPSSKQYF,TGCAGCGTTGAAGATCGCGACACCCCCTCTAGCAAGCAGTACTTC,TRBV29-1,.,.,TRBJ2-7
CASSLRGSTEAFF,TGTGCCAGCAGTTTACGGGGGAGCACTGAAGCTTTCTTT,TRBV27,.,.,TRBJ1-1
CASHSYSGNYNEQFF,TGTGCCAGCCACTCCTATAGCGGGAACTACAATGAGCAGTTCTTC,TRBV28,TRBD2,.,TRBJ2-1
CASSVLTGEGYEQYF,TGTGCCAGCAGCGTTTTGACAGGGGAAGGGTACGAGCAGTACTTC,TRBV9,TRBD1,.,TRBJ2-7
CASSKEADYGYTF,TGTGCCAGCAGCAAGGAGGCAGACTATGGCTACACCTTC,TRBV5-6,.,.,TRBJ1-2
CASSISQGSLWAQPQHF,TGTGCCAGTAGTATATCACAGGGGAGTCTATGGGCTCAGCCCCAGCATTTT,TRBV19,TRBD1,.,TRBJ1-5